This T cell receptor (beta chain) derives from a study of shared clonotypes between healthy human individuals. General observations from the study: A generally larger estimated richness was seen in naive subsets than in memory subsets.

A note on this clone: The antigen remains undetermined.

CDR1 and CDR2 (germline): SGHTA, FQGNSA. The trim removed 7 bases at V and 4 bases at J, leaving 21 bases unmatched. The CDR3 consists of 18 residues. Genomic DNA from each subset was divided evenly over several immunoSEQ plates. Only in-frame clones appear in the TCRdb table, and some are missing; sequencing was by immunoSEQ multiplex PCR. In the table there are roughly 2,500,000 clones, roughly 93% of which are singletons. This rearrangement joins TRBV7-2 to TRBJ1-1; 7 positions agree with TRBD1. The sequencing input was naive CD4+ T cells from PBMCs. This sample's subset: CD45RA+ positively selected. The sequence was collected from a man between 18 and 35 years old in good health. Some clones in this sample may be carry-over from other donors' samples. The CDR3 region is CASILGGGAFLASTEAFF. In DNA form, the CDR3 reads TGTGCCAGCATCCTGGGAGGGGGCGCGTTTCTAGCGAGCACTGAAGCTTTCTTT.